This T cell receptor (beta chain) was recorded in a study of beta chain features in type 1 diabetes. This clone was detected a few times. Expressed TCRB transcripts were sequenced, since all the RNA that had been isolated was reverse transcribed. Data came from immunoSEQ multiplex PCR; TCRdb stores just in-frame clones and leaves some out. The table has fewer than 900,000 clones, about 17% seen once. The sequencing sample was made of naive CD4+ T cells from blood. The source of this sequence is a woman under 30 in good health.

In DNA form, the CDR3 reads TGCGCCAGCAGCTTGGCCGGGACTAACAGTTACGAGCAGTACTTC. Amino acid sequence: CASSLAGTNSYEQYF. The chain recombines TRBV5-1 with TRBJ2-7; 7 bases match TRBD2. Trimming took 0 bases from V and 4 from J; bases not matched to a gene: 7. The CDR3 totals 15 residues. Per germline, CDR1 SGHRS and CDR2 YFSETQ.